One TCR beta chain is described in this entry. This entry is derived from a study of T cell responses to AZD1222 COVID-19 vaccine. V lost 0 bases and J lost 0, with 6 bases in between. Germline V gene lookup returns CDR1 LNHNV and CDR2 YYDKDF (reference sequence). This CDR3 has 16 residues. Measured with immunoSEQ multiplex PCR; TCRdb has only the in-frame clones, and not every one. The profile shows more than 80,000 clones, around 91% of them singletons. Sequenced here: peripheral blood, sampled 28 days after the second AZD1222 dose. This TCR was sampled from an adult who received the AZD1222 COVID-19 vaccine. The rearrangement joins TRBV15 to TRBJ2-6, with D uncertain. The CDR3: CATSRDRSSGANVLTF. CDR3 bases: TGTGCCACCAGCAGAGATAGAAGCTCTGGGGCCAACGTCCTGACTTTC. Using reference TRBV15 and TRBJ2-6 for the parts outside the CDR3, the full variable domain is DAMVIQNPRYQVTQFGKPVTLSCSQTLNHNVMYWYQQKSSQAPKLLFHYYDKDFNNEADTPDNFQSRRPNTSFCFLDIRSPGLGDTAMYLCATSRDRSSGANVLTFGAGSRLTVL.